These 9 T cell receptor beta chains originate from one sample sequenced in a study of T cells in Graves' hyperthyroidism and ophthalmopathy. Amplified regions were TCR beta CDR3 sequences from RNA transcripts. When the TCR CDR3 underwent first-round RT-PCR, the HTBI primer set was used. TCRdb ran MiXCR on the multiplex PCR reads and lists one entry per CDR3 protein. The table has some 560,000 distinct CDR3 sequences, approximately 14% seen once; the top ten hold roughly 7.3%. Sample: blood. The receptors shown here come from a woman in her 30s with Graves' hyperthyroidism.

In the case of this clonotype: A single base separates this from a much larger clone, so it may be a read error. The chain combines TRBV5-1 with TRBJ2-1; weak D call: TRBD1 (6 bases). Germline-derived CDR1 and CDR2 are SGHRS and YFSETQ. The CDR3 length is 15 residues. The CDR3 nucleotides are TGCGCCAGCGGCTTGGGGGCAGGTGCGGTTAATGAGCAGTTCTTC. Translation gives CASGLGAGAVNEQFF. The whole variable domain, remainder taken from reference TRBV5-1 and TRBJ2-1, is KAGVTQTPRYLIKTRGQQVTLSCSPISGHRSVSWYQQTPGQGLQFLFEYFSETQRNKGNFPGRFSGRQFSNSRSEMNVSTLELGDSALYLCASGLGAGAVNEQFFGPGTRLTVL.

The J gene is TRBJ2-1, the V gene TRBV19; 9 nucleotides agree with TRBD1. The germline V gene encodes CDR1 LNHDA and CDR2 SQIVND (reference sequence). With V trimmed by 5 bases and J by 8 bases, 7 bases remained unmatched. The CDR3 is made up of 14 amino acids. CDR3 DNA: TGTGCCAGTAGTCCTCGGACAGGGGCGGATGAGCAGTTCTTC. It translates to CASSPRTGADEQFF.

J is TRBJ2-3 and V is TRBV14; D remains unclear. This CDR3 comprises 15 residues. CDR1 and CDR2 (germline): SGHDN, FVKESK. V lost 2 bases and J 1 base, leaving 10 bases between the germline ends. The CDR3 is CASSQLVLGTDTQYF. DNA of the CDR3: TGTGCCAGCAGCCAACTAGTCCTGGGCACAGATACGCAGTATTTT.

The sample holds many counts of this clonotype. The gene calls are TRBV27 and TRBJ1-3; D call uncertain. Germline V gene data show CDR1 as MNHEY and CDR2 as SMNVEV (reference sequence). The length of the CDR3 is 14 residues. V was clipped by 8 bases and J by 0 bases, with 11 bases between them. The CDR3 region is CASGPTASGNTIYF. DNA for the CDR3: TGTGCCAGCGGACCCACTGCCTCTGGAAACACCATATATTTT.

A few counts support this clonotype. This CDR3 is CASIPVGSSYNEQFF. The DNA of the CDR3 is TGTGCCAGCATCCCGGTGGGGTCCTCCTACAATGAGCAGTTCTTC. This chain connects TRBV6-1 to TRBJ2-1; D remains unclear. V lost 7 bases to trimming and J lost 0 bases, with 13 bases between them. The CDR3 contains 15 residues. The V gene's germline CDR1 is MNHNS and CDR2 SASEGT.

This clonotype was seen many times. The V gene is TRBV5-1, the J gene TRBJ2-1, with TRBD2 matching 11 bases. Trimming took 7 bases from V and 2 from J; bases not matched to a gene: 8. Germline values: CDR1 SGHRS, CDR2 YFSETQ. The CDR3 runs to 16 residues. The CDR3 bases are TGCGCCAGCGTTCCGACTAGCGGGGTTCCCTACAATGAGCAGTTCTTC. Its translation: CASVPTSGVPYNEQFF.

There are many counts of this clonotype. V usage is TRBV7-3 and J usage is TRBJ2-3, with D perhaps assigned TRBD1 or TRBD2 (5 bases each). Trimming removed 5 bases from V and 0 bases from J, with 15 bases in between. This CDR3 has 16 residues. Germline V lookup: CDR1 SGHTA, CDR2 FQGTGA. CDR3 protein: CASSQEWGSSTDTQYF. CDR3 in DNA: TGTGCCAGCAGCCAAGAGTGGGGGAGTAGCACAGATACGCAGTATTTT.

This clonotype was recorded many times. This chain links TRBV4-1 with TRBJ1-1; D remains ambiguous. CDR3 length equals 14 residues. The germline gives CDR1 MGHRA, CDR2 YSYEKL. Trimming left V 3 bases short and J 2 bases short, with 10 bases between. In DNA, the CDR3 is TGCGCCAGCAGCCATCGCCTCGGCAACACTGAAGCTTTCTTT. The encoded protein is CASSHRLGNTEAFF.

Ten or more counts support this clonotype. V usage is TRBV3-1 and J usage is TRBJ2-1, with 11 bases identical to TRBD2. Germline-derived CDR1 and CDR2 are LGHDT and YNNKEL (reference sequence). CDR3 length: 14 amino acids. V trimming: 4 bases; J trimming: 9 bases; junction bases outside the gene matches: 5. CDR3 loop: CASSPTSGSAEQFF. Here the CDR3 DNA reads TGTGCCAGCAGCCCAACTAGCGGGAGCGCTGAGCAGTTCTTC.